A single sample gave rise to the 22 T cell receptor beta chains below, sequenced in a study of response to subunit inactivated influenza vaccine. TCRdb used MiXCR to reprocess the RT-PCR reads, holding one entry per CDR3 protein. The sample includes some 800,000 distinct CDR3 sequences, around 20% of them seen just once. The sequenced sample was PBMCs from blood, obtained 4 to 6 days after vaccination. The receptors originated from a man aged 50-59 years who received an inactivated influenza vaccine.

This clonotype was seen a handful of times. CDR3 residues: CASSQREVETQYF. CDR3 DNA sequence: TGTGCCAGCAGCCAAAGGGAGGTGGAGACCCAGTACTTC. This sequence joins TRBV7-9 and TRBJ2-5; TRBD2 is a possible D gene (6 bases). CDR3 length equals 13 residues. The V and J ends lost 5 bases and 5 bases respectively, with 12 bases between them. Per the germline V gene, CDR1 is SEHNR and CDR2 is FQNEAQ (reference sequence).

This clonotype appeared a few times. The V gene is TRBV28, the J gene TRBJ1-1; D is ambiguous. Trimming removed 0 bases from V and 2 bases from J, with 10 bases in between. CDR3 length equals 15 residues. CDR1 is MDHEN, CDR2 SYDVKM, per germline. The CDR3 loop reads CASSLWSRKNTEAFF. Written as DNA, the CDR3 is TGTGCCAGCAGTTTATGGAGCAGGAAAAACACTGAAGCTTTCTTT.

The chain carries TRBV9 and TRBJ1-4; tentative D call: TRBD1 (5 bases). Germline V gene sequence: CDR1 SGDLS, CDR2 YYNGEE. Trimming took off 3 bases at V and 0 bases at J, with 24 bases between the two ends. This CDR3 region has 20 residues. CDR3 loop: CASSAPTVPGSGATNEKLFF. The CDR3 DNA is TGTGCCAGCAGCGCCCCTACGGTTCCAGGGAGCGGGGCAACTAATGAAAAACTGTTTTTT.

This chain uses TRBV20-1 with TRBJ1-5; D is possibly TRBD1 (5 bases). The V end was cut by 6 bases, the J end by 0 bases, with 12 bases between. CDR1 is DFQATT and CDR2 is SNEGSKA in the germline V gene (reference sequence). The CDR3 is 14 residues long. The CDR3 here is CSAKLDSSNQPQHF. The CDR3 region has the DNA TGCAGTGCAAAACTCGACAGTAGCAATCAGCCCCAGCATTTT.

The sample holds a few counts of this clonotype. The rearrangement uses TRBV20-1 and TRBJ1-5, with D maybe TRBD1 (6 bases). The V gene's germline CDR1 is DFQATT and CDR2 SNEGSKA (reference sequence). Trimming pared 4 bases from V and 2 bases from J, leaving 15 bases between. The CDR3 is 15 residues long. The CDR3 loop reads CSATGRGDGNQPQHF. DNA for the CDR3: TGCAGTGCTACAGGCAGGGGAGACGGCAATCAGCCCCAGCATTTT.

The V call is TRBV4-3, the J call TRBJ2-7; D possibly matches TRBD1 or TRBD2 (5 bases each). Germline V gene lookup returns CDR1 LGHNA and CDR2 YSLEER. CDR3 size: 14 residues. Trimming took 0 bases from V and 3 from J, leaving 9 bases between them. The CDR3 spells CASSQDRDGYEQYF. CDR3 nucleotide sequence: TGCGCCAGCAGCCAAGACAGGGACGGCTACGAGCAGTACTTC.

The V call is TRBV4-3, the J call TRBJ2-7, with 7 bases identical to TRBD2. CDR1 and CDR2 (germline): LGHNA, YSLEER. After removal of 3 bases from V and 2 bases from J, the junction contained 7 bases not matched to a gene. CDR3 size: 15 residues. Written as DNA, the CDR3 is TGCGCCAGCAGCCAGTGGGCGGGAGCCCCCTACGAGCAGTACTTC. Its translation is CASSQWAGAPYEQYF.

The genes are TRBV5-1 and TRBJ1-2; D not certain. CDR3 size: 15 residues. V lost 1 base to trimming and J lost 1 base, with 11 bases between them. Germline V gene data show CDR1 as SGHRS and CDR2 as YFSETQ. The CDR3, as DNA: TGCGCCAGCAGCTTGACGTCCGCGGGTAACTATGGCTACACCTTC. Protein product: CASSLTSAGNYGYTF.

The table lists this clonotype with a few counts. The chain couples TRBV11-2 to TRBJ2-1; TRBD1 matches 8 bases. Unmatched junction bases numbered 9, after V lost 5 bases and J lost 15 bases. The CDR3 contains 12 residues. Looked up from germline, CDR1 is SGHAT and CDR2 is FQNNGV. The CDR3 nucleotides are TGTGCCAGCAGCCAACCCGACAGGGGTAGGTTCTTC. It translates to CASSQPDRGRFF.

CDR3 sequence (DNA): TGCGCCAGCAGCCCCGGGCAGGAGTACGAGCAGTACTTC. It is translated as CASSPGQEYEQYF. V and J are TRBV5-1 and TRBJ2-7; D unclear. Deletions cut 4 bases from V and 4 bases from J, with 12 bases between. Germline lookup yields CDR1 SGHRS and CDR2 YFSETQ. The CDR3 consists of 13 residues.

This clonotype was seen more than once but under ten times. This CDR3 is CASSPLGNTGELFF. The CDR3 DNA is TGTGCCAGCAGCCCACTCGGAAACACCGGGGAGCTGTTTTTT. The rearrangement joins TRBV7-2 to TRBJ2-2; D ambiguous. The germline V gene has CDR1 SGHTA and CDR2 FQGNSA. V shed 5 bases and J shed 2 bases, with 9 bases lying between them. This CDR3 is built from 14 residues. Variable domain in full (rest from reference TRBV7-2 and TRBJ2-2): GAGVSQSPSNKVTEKGKDVELRCDPISGHTALYWYRQSLGQGLEFLIYFQGNSAPDKSGLPSDRFSAERTGGSVSTLTIQRTQQEDSAVYLCASSPLGNTGELFFGEGSRLTVL.

This clonotype was observed once. The V and J genes are TRBV28 and TRBJ2-7; a weak D match, TRBD1 (6 bases). V gave up 1 base and J gave up 3 bases, with 10 bases separating them. The CDR3 totals 14 residues. Germline V lookup: CDR1 MDHEN, CDR2 SYDVKM. The CDR3 sequence is CASSLSGANYEQYF. Here the CDR3 DNA reads TGTGCCAGCAGTTTATCAGGGGCCAACTACGAGCAGTACTTC.

V gene TRBV10-1 combines with J gene TRBJ2-1, with 7 positions matching TRBD1. Trimming removed 5 bases from V and 6 bases from J; junction bases left unmatched: 10. CDR3 length equals 15 residues. Germline V gene sequence: CDR1 WNHNN, CDR2 SYGVQD (reference sequence). CDR3 in amino acids: CASSPPGQSFNEQFF. The CDR3 bases are TGCGCCAGCAGTCCTCCGGGACAGAGCTTCAATGAGCAGTTCTTC.

This clonotype was seen a few times. CDR3 loop: CASSSRQGGNQPQHF. The DNA of the CDR3 is TGTGCCAGCAGTTCCCGACAGGGCGGCAATCAGCCCCAGCATTTT. J is TRBJ1-5 and V is TRBV6-5; the match to TRBD1 covers 7 bases. J gave up 2 bases and V 4 bases, and 5 bases lay outside the gene matches. Germline values: CDR1 MNHEY, CDR2 SVGAGI. This CDR3 is 15 amino acids long.

The gene calls are TRBV29-1 and TRBJ2-7, with 9 bases identical to TRBD1. Losses at the gene ends were 6 bases for V and 3 bases for J; bases not matched to a gene: 6. Germline CDR1 and CDR2: SQVTM and ANQGSEA. The CDR3 runs to 13 residues. CDR3 DNA: TGCAGCGTCGGACAGGGGCTCCGCTACGAGCAGTACTTC. As protein: CSVGQGLRYEQYF.

The chain uses TRBV11-2 and TRBJ2-4; TRBD2 matches at 7 bases. V lost 5 bases and J lost 0; bases outside the gene matches: 4. From germline, CDR1 is SGHAT and CDR2 FQNNGV. The CDR3 covers 15 residues. CDR3 sequence: CASSPGGVAKNIQYF. DNA of the CDR3: TGTGCCAGCAGCCCGGGGGGAGTAGCCAAAAACATTCAGTACTTC.

The chain carries TRBV7-9 and TRBJ2-5; 10 positions agree with TRBD2. Germline assignment: CDR1 SEHNR and CDR2 FQNEAQ (reference sequence). The CDR3 is 17 amino acids. The V segment lost 5 bases and the J segment 2 bases; nucleotides outside the gene matches: 11. The CDR3: CASSPLAGAAGQETQYF. The CDR3 DNA follows: TGTGCCAGCAGCCCCCTAGCGGGAGCGGCTGGGCAAGAGACCCAGTACTTC.

This chain uses TRBV5-5 with TRBJ1-1, with TRBD1 as a possible D gene (5 bases). CDR3 length: 16 amino acids. V was trimmed by 5 bases and J by 1 base, leaving 18 bases between them. Germline V lookup: CDR1 SGHKS, CDR2 YYEKEE (reference sequence). CDR3 sequence reads: CASRTHDGTANTEAFF. The DNA for the CDR3 is TGTGCCAGCAGGACGCACGATGGGACGGCGAACACTGAAGCTTTCTTT.

At least ten counts were recorded for this clonotype. The rearrangement uses TRBV5-1 and TRBJ2-1; 10 bases match TRBD1. J was trimmed by 8 bases and V by 0 bases; bases with no gene match: 11. This CDR3 spans 17 amino acids. Germline CDR1 is SGHRS and CDR2 is YFSETQ. The CDR3 nucleotides are TGCGCCAGCAGCTTGGGCTCCGGTGGACAGGGGGGGGATGAGCAGTTCTTC. It codes for CASSLGSGGQGGDEQFF.

This clonotype was counted a few times. The rearrangement links TRBV4-1 to TRBJ1-2; D is undetermined. Deletions cut 0 bases from V and 5 bases from J, with 19 bases between. Germline CDR1 MGHRA, CDR2 YSYEKL. The CDR3 has 17 amino acids. Here the CDR3 reads CASSQDLRVRTLYGYTF. The CDR3 DNA sequence: TGCGCCAGCAGCCAAGACCTGAGGGTGCGGACTCTTTATGGCTACACCTTC.

The rearrangement joins TRBV5-8 to TRBJ1-2; D gene unclear. Trimming cost V 0 bases and J 8 bases, with 17 bases left between them. The germline V gene encodes CDR1 SGHTS and CDR2 YDEGEE. The CDR3 runs 15 residues. This CDR3 is CASSLAGELTGGYTF. CDR3 nucleotides: TGTGCCAGCAGCTTGGCCGGGGAACTCACTGGCGGCTACACCTTC.

The CDR3 DNA sequence: TGTGCCAGCAGTGCTAGGGGGCGTCATGAAAAACTGTTTTTT. It encodes CASSARGRHEKLFF. V gene TRBV6-1 combines with J gene TRBJ1-4; 7 bases map to TRBD1. The CDR3 loop spans 14 amino acids. The V segment lost 4 bases and the J segment 6 bases; nucleotides outside the gene matches: 5. The germline V gene has CDR1 MNHNS and CDR2 SASEGT.